This T cell receptor beta chain was identified during a study of cytomegalovirus exposure and HLA in healthy donors. Regarding the study as a whole: Researchers had no immune exposure information except CMV serostatus available. A later analysis reportedly found that, within productive TCRs, an Asian-associated ancestry cluster had fewer N-insertions than the mean observed across the approximately 700 donors. A later analysis associated some 16,000 TCR beta sequences with HLA alleles at a 0.05 false discovery rate. Researchers reported from a later analysis that most CMV-associated TCR beta chains appeared HLA-restricted.

To note about this clone: Its antigen is unknown.

PCR was performed using 60 Vbeta and 13 Jbeta primers. Profiled with immunoSEQ multiplex PCR; TCRdb holds only in-frame clones, not every one. The sample gives about 160,000 clones, 65% to 85% of which show up once; 5.5% to 7.5% is in the top ten. This TCR was recovered from a woman aged 40 to 50 in good health and CMV-seropositive. Sequenced: PBMCs.

The chain's CDR3 is CASSATESYGYTF. CDR3 nucleotides: TGTGCCAGCAGCGCAACAGAGAGCTATGGCTACACCTTC. This chain uses TRBV7-9 with TRBJ1-2; no reliable D call. Germline lookup yields CDR1 SEHNR and CDR2 FQNEAQ (reference sequence). Between the trimmed V and J ends, which lost 5 bases and 4 bases, there was a span of 11 bases. The CDR3 spans 13 residues. The variable domain in full, completed from reference TRBV7-9 and TRBJ1-2, reads DTGVSQNPRHKITKRGQNVTFRCDPISEHNRLYWYRQTLGQGPEFLTYFQNEAQLEKSRLLSDRFSAERPKGSFSTLEIQRTEQGDSAMYLCASSATESYGYTFGSGTRLTVV.